This T cell receptor beta chain was recovered during a study of cytomegalovirus exposure and HLA in healthy donors. TCRdb's copy holds only in-frame clones and misses some; the assay was immunoSEQ multiplex PCR. Of roughly 220,000 clones listed, about 89% were seen once; the top ten hold 1.1%. Germline V gives CDR1 MNHEY, CDR2 SMNVEV (reference sequence). The length of the CDR3 is 15 residues. The V and J ends lost 10 bases and 0 bases respectively, with 17 bases between them. A single count supports this clone. Its antigen is unknown. Donors came from a validation cohort of over a hundred subjects, distinct from the first 666-subject cohort. Whole-study findings and limits: TCR clusters originating in the first cohort tended to co-occur in the 120 validation repertoires, according to a later analysis.

The sequencing input was PBMCs. The TCR was taken from a woman in her late teens or twenties in good health and CMV-seronegative. The chain links TRBV27 to TRBJ2-3; TRBD2 might be the D (6 bases). The CDR3, as DNA: TGTGCCACCGCAGACACTAGCTATAGCACAGATACGCAGTATTTT. It specifies CATADTSYSTDTQYF.